This T cell receptor (beta chain) was identified in a study of T cell changes during pregnancy in multiple sclerosis. CDR3 length: 12 amino acids. Deletions cut 5 bases from V and 7 bases from J, with 9 bases between. Germline V CDR1 and CDR2: MNHNY, SVGAGI (reference sequence). Using immunoSEQ multiplex PCR, the repertoire was profiled, and TCRdb retains in-frame clones only, with some absent. The table lists some 63,000 clones, 91% of them singletons. The material sequenced was peripheral blood, taken before pregnancy. The clonotype originates from a female donor with multiple sclerosis, enrolled in a pregnancy study. V usage is TRBV6-6 and J usage is TRBJ2-1; tentatively, D is TRBD1 (6 bases). The CDR3 sequence: CASSTQGNEQFF. CDR3 sequence (DNA): TGTGCCAGCAGTACTCAGGGGAATGAGCAGTTCTTC.